This TCR beta chain was captured by sequencing in a study of long-term antiretroviral therapy in people with HIV. A v3.0 immunoSEQ assay was performed at survey level. Produced via immunoSEQ multiplex PCR; TCRdb's table is partial and in-frame only. The sample lists approximately 25,000 clones, 70% to 80% occurring once. Each specimen consisted of roughly 1-10 million cryopreserved PBMC prior to extraction of DNA. Deletions cut 4 bases from V and 4 bases from J, with 8 bases between. Germline loops: CDR1 SGHAT, CDR2 FQNNGV. The CDR3 is 13 amino acids. This TCR came from a woman in her 40s with HIV. The V call is TRBV11-2, the J call TRBJ2-1; the D is unclear. The input for sequencing was unsorted PBMCs, taken 1.2 years after starting antiretroviral therapy. The CDR3 region has the DNA TGTGCCAGCAGCTCTCCACAGTACAATGAGCAGTTCTTC. This gives the protein CASSSPQYNEQFF.